This T cell receptor (beta chain) was identified in a study of blood T cell repertoires in COVID-19. V was trimmed by 0 bases and J by 5 bases, leaving 11 bases between them. CDR3 length: 14 residues. The germline V gene encodes CDR1 SGDLS and CDR2 YYNGEE. This clone has only one observation. Here immunoSEQ multiplex PCR was the method, and the copy in TCRdb shows in-frame clones only, minus some. Of about 440,000 clones in the sample, roughly 85% are singletons; the top ten hold roughly 1.9%. The sequence was collected from a woman aged 18 to 35 with acute COVID-19. This chain links TRBV9 with TRBJ2-5; weak D call: TRBD1 (5 bases). Sequencing was carried out using PBMCs or T cells enriched from blood (not recorded which). The CDR3 here is CASSVVAGRETQYF. The CDR3 nucleotides are TGTGCCAGCAGCGTAGTGGCAGGGCGGGAGACCCAGTACTTC. The whole variable domain, remainder taken from reference TRBV9 and TRBJ2-5, is DSGVTQTPKHLITATGQRVTLRCSPRSGDLSVYWYQQSLDQGLQFLIQYYNGEERAKGNILERFSAQQFPDLHSELNLSSLELGDSALYFCASSVVAGRETQYFGPGTRLLVL.